This T cell receptor (beta chain) was sequenced for a study of shared clonotypes between healthy human individuals. Study as a whole: Donor composition was a couple of women and a few men, aged 18 to 49.

A remark on this clone: Its antigen is unknown.

Unmatched junction bases numbered 8, after V lost 6 bases and J lost 7 bases. Germline V gene sequence: CDR1 MDHEN, CDR2 SYDVKM. CDR3 size: 14 residues. Using immunoSEQ multiplex PCR, the repertoire was profiled, and TCRdb retains in-frame clones only, with some absent. Among some 1,100,000 clones listed, roughly 74% were seen once. CD45RA-negative memory and CD45RA+ naive subsets were split from the CD4+ cells. Broader study findings: Estimated richness values were generally larger in naive subsets than in memory subsets. Across four donors, naive CD4 shared roughly 5%, naive CD8 less than 4%, memory CD4 2.3%, memory CD8 0.4%.

This TCR came from a man aged 18 to 29 in good health. Some clones in this sample may be carry-over from other donors' samples. V and J are TRBV28 and TRBJ1-4, with 7 bases that match TRBD1. The sequencing input was memory CD4+ T cells from PBMCs. Described subset: CD45RA-negative fraction. The DNA for the CDR3 is TGTGCCAGCAGCGAGGGACAGTCCCGTGAAAAACTGTTTTTT. Translation: CASSEGQSREKLFF.